This TCR beta chain was sequenced for a study of blood T cells in healthy people across ages (dated by TCRdb to 2013 to 2016). Some background on the complete study: In model experiments, template switching captured roughly one uniquely barcoded TCR beta cDNA molecule for every two T cells. The study measured age-related changes in TCR beta repertoire diversity using deep sequencing normalized with unique cDNA molecular identifiers. The donors were split into four age groups: young (average around 15 years), middle-aged (39), aged (over 55) and long-lived (under 85). Using the same blood draw, the study looked at two additional independent replicas of 1 million unique cDNA reads for two donors, one aged 18 to 30 and the other aged 80 or older.

The library was prepared using 5' RACE. The instrument given in TCRdb is Illumina HiSeq 2500. A second PCR of roughly 7 to 12 cycles was performed with a sample-barcoded 5' primer and a J-beta primer mix. A template-switch 5' adaptor carrying 12 random nucleotides introduced a unique molecular identifier onto each TCR beta cDNA molecule. At least 2.5 million CDR3-containing paired-end reads were obtained from each sample. All of the RNA was converted into first-strand cDNA using the Mint cDNA synthesis kit, with a TRBC-specific oligonucleotide serving as the primer. After uracil-DNA glycosylase treatment, a first 18-cycle PCR used universal primers M1SS and BC2_uni_R on all cDNA. On the study's bioinformatics: Normalization of each sample was performed by random selection of 1 million high-quality reads, each carrying a distinct molecular identifier. Instead of being binned into consensus sequences, reads with shared molecular identifiers were discarded. MiTCR, set to a Q25 quality threshold and the strictest error-elimination algorithm, was used for CDR3 identification, clonotype clustering and error correction. Lower-bound total TCR beta diversity was estimated with a nonparametric unseen species model using Euler transformation. TCRdb passed the public sequencing reads through fastp at Q25 and MiXCR, retaining productive beta sequences. Rows are unified per CDR3 protein, each entry keeping the most common DNA and genes. These V and J calls are TCRdb output, not the study's own analysis. The sample records 750,000 to 950,000 distinct CDR3 sequences, 25% to 30% of which are singletons. The ten largest clones capture roughly a tenth of the sample.

The paper's findings and limits, for the study overall: Because profiling used bulk unsorted PBMCs, naive and antigen-experienced compartments could not be compared conclusively. Estimates of total diversity based on one million sequenced T cells were regarded as lower bounds and as underestimates. Compared with the aged group, the long-lived group had more naive CD4+ T cells, fewer expanded clones and increased TCR diversity, a pattern suggesting age selection. There was a strong correlation between observed TCR beta diversity and the percentage of naive T cells measured by flow cytometry. Observed TCR beta diversity per million T cells fell roughly linearly with age, and a significant reduction was already apparent by age about 43. Donor CMV infection status was unknown, potentially confounding age-related changes in expanded clonotypes.

The donors were roughly 40 Caucasian individuals from Russia, aged roughly 6 to 90 years, who were systemically healthy. Approximately 10 milliliters of peripheral blood were collected from each donor into EDTA-treated Vacutainer tubes. Ficoll-Paque density-gradient centrifugation was used to isolate PBMCs, with at least 6.5 million per sample. Total RNA, at least 6 micrograms per sample, was extracted from PBMCs with Trizol reagent. For every donor, flow cytometry on a PBMC aliquot measured the percentage of naive CD45RAhigh/CD27high T cells. A word on this clonotype: Its antigen is not yet known. Per-base qualities were not stored, and no clone one base away is much larger.

The same sample was also studied in work on T cells of mothers and their children. As that second study puts it: Nine systemically healthy Caucasian individuals, comprising three mothers and their six children, were included as donors. cDNA synthesis used all of the extracted RNA, with approximately 1.4 ug of RNA in each 15 ul reaction. In the second PCR, the M1S primer added sample barcodes and 2-4 random nucleotides. Each mother yielded over 8 million TCR beta CDR3 reads and each child about 3 million reads. Thymic selection shapes the output of TCR recombination in a similar way in related and unrelated pairs, and inherited differences have a minor effect. Normalized repertoire overlap in related mother-child pairs was always slightly higher than in unrelated mother-child pairs, but the difference was never significant. Persistent microchimeric T cell clones were not detected, at a sensitivity of about 100 clones per million clonotypes. The study used deep NGS to compare TCR beta repertoires of mothers and children, seeking features distinguishing related mother-child pairs from unrelated individuals. Mothers averaged roughly 40 +/- 4 years of age and children averaged roughly 12 +/- 4 years. After adapters were ligated using NEBNext reagents, the libraries underwent 100+100 nt paired-end sequencing on an Illumina HiSeq 2000. Mother and child libraries were prepared a month apart and sequenced in separate runs to prevent cross-contamination. Each donor had between about 450,000 and 2,300,000 distinct TCR beta clonotypes identified. Naive TCR beta clonotypes were estimated from low-frequency clonotypes matched to each donor's FACS-determined naive share, without sorting.

The clonotype comes from a woman between 40 and 50 years old in good health. Sequenced: blood.

The CDR3 here reads CASSPDRMEAAFF. The DNA sequence is as follows: TGTGCCAGCTCTCCCGACAGGATGGAGGCAGCTTTCTTT. The sequence links TRBV18 to TRBJ1-1; D gene: possibly TRBD1, on 6 matching bases. Trimming costs V 6 bases and J 10 bases, and their ends lie 18 bases apart. CDR1 and CDR2 were assigned from the germline V gene as KGHSH and LQKENI. The CDR3 covers 13 residues, taking in both the cysteine and the phenylalanine. Kept here is only the CDR3 DNA, which spans 39 bases and is read in frame from base 1. Extended through the reference TRBV18 and TRBJ1-1 proteins, this CDR3 yields the full variable domain: NAGVMQNPRHLVRRRGQEARLRCSPMKGHSHVYWYRQLPEEGLKFMVYLQKENIIDESGMPKERFSAEFPKEGPSILRIQQVVRGDSAAYFCASSPDRMEAAFFGQGTRLTVV.